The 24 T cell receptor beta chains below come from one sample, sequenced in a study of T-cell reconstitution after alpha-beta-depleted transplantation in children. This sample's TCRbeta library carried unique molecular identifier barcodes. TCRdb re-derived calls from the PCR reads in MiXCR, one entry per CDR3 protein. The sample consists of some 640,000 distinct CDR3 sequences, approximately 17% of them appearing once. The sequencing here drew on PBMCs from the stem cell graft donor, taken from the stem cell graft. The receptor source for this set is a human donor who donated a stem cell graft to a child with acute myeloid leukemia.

This CDR3 is CASTPWAGGDDEQFF. The CDR3 coding sequence is TGTGCCAGCACCCCCTGGGCGGGGGGCGACGATGAGCAGTTCTTC. The rearrangement uses TRBV12-3 or TRBV12-4 and TRBJ2-1; TRBD2 aligns across 8 bases. Trimming removed 7 bases from V and 8 bases from J; junction bases left unmatched: 13. CDR3 length: 15 residues.

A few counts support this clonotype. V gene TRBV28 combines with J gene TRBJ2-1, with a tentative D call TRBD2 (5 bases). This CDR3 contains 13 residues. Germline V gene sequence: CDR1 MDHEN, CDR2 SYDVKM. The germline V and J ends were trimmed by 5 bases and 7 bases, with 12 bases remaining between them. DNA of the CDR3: TGTGCCAGCAGTCGAGGGTTCGAGAATGAGCAGTTCTTC. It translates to CASSRGFENEQFF.

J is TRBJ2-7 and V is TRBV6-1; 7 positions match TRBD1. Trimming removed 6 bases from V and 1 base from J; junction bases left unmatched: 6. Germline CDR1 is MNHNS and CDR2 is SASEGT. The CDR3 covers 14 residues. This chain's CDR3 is CASRSSGQSYEQYV. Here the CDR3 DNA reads TGTGCCAGCAGGAGCTCGGGACAGTCCTACGAGCAGTACGTC.

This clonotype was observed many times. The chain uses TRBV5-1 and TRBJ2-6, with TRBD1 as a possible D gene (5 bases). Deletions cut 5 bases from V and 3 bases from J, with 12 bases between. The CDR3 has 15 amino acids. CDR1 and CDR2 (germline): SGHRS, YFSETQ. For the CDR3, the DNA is TGCGCCAGCAGTACGCAGGGCTTTGGGGCCAACGTCCTGACTTTC. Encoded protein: CASSTQGFGANVLTF.

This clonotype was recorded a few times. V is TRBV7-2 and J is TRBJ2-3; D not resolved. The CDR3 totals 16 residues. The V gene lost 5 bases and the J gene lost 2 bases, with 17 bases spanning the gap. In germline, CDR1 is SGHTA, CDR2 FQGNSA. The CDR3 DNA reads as TGTGCCAGCAGCCCCCTGGGCGTCAGATTCACAGATACGCAGTATTTT. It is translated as CASSPLGVRFTDTQYF.

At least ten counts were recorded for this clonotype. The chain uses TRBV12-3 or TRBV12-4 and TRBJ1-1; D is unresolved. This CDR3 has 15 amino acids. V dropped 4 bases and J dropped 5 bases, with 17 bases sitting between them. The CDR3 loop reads CASSWEGLVWTEAFF. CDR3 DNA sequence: TGTGCCAGCAGTTGGGAGGGCCTGGTGTGGACTGAAGCTTTCTTT.

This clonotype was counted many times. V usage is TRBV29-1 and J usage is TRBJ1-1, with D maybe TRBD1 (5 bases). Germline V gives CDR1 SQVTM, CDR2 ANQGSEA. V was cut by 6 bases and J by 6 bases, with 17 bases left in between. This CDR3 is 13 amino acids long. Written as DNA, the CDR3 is TGCAGCGTGGGGGGGAGTGGTCTAGCTGAAGCTTTCTTT. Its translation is CSVGGSGLAEAFF.

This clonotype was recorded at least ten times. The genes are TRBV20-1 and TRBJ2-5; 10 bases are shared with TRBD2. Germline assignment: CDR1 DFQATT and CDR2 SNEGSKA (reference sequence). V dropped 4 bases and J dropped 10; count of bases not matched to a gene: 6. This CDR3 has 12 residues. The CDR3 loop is CSATAGGAIQYF. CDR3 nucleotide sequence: TGCAGTGCTACAGCGGGGGGGGCGATCCAGTACTTC.

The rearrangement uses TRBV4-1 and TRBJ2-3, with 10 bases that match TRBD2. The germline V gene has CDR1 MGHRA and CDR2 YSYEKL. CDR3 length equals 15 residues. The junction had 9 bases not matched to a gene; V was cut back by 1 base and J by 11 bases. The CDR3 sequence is CASSQAASGGFGQYF. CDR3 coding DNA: TGCGCCAGCAGCCAAGCGGCTAGCGGGGGATTTGGGCAGTATTTT.

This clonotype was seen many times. CDR3 DNA sequence: TGCAGCGTTGGGGGGGGTCAGGGGAGTCAGCCCCAGCATTTT. Translation gives CSVGGGQGSQPQHF. The rearrangement links TRBV29-1 to TRBJ1-5, with D maybe TRBD1 (6 bases). V lost 4 bases and J lost 6, with 16 bases in between. This CDR3 contains 14 residues. Germline V CDR1 and CDR2: SQVTM, ANQGSEA.

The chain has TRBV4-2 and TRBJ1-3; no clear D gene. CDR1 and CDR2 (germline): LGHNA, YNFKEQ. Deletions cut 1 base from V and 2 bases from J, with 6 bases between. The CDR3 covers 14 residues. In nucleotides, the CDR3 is TGTGCCAGCAGCCAAGGGGTGGCTGGAAACACCATATATTTT. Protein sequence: CASSQGVAGNTIYF.

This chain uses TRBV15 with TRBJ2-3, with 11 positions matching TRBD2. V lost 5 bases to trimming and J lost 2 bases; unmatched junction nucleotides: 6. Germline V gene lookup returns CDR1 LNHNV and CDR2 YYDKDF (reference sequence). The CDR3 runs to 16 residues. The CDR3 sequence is CATSAVSGGVTDTQYF. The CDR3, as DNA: TGTGCCACCAGCGCTGTTAGCGGGGGGGTCACAGATACGCAGTATTTT.

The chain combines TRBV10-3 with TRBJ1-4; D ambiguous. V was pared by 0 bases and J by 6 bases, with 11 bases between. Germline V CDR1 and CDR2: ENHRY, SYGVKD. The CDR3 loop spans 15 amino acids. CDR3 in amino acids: CAISESQEAYEKLFF. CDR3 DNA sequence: TGTGCCATCAGTGAGTCGCAGGAAGCCTATGAAAAACTGTTTTTT.

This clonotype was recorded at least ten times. The CDR3 bases are TGCAGTGCCTACGCTGGAAACACCATATATTTT. The encoded protein is CSAYAGNTIYF. The rearrangement links TRBV20-1 to TRBJ1-3, with D unresolved. Trimming took off 6 bases at V and 2 bases at J, with 5 bases between the two ends. CDR1 is DFQATT, CDR2 SNEGSKA, per germline (reference sequence). The length of the CDR3 is 11 residues.

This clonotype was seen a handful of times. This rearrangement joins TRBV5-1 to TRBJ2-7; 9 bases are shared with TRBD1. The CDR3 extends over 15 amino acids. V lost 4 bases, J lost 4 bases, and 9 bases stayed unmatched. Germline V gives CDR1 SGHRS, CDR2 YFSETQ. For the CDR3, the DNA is TGCGCCAGCAGCACCTGGGACAGGGTGGGGTACGAGCAGTACTTC. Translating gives CASSTWDRVGYEQYF.

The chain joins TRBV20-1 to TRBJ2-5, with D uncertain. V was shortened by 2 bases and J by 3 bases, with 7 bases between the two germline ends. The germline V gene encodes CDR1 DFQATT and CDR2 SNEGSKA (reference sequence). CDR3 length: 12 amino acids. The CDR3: CSARPSEETQYF. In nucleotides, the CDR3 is TGCAGTGCTAGACCGTCCGAAGAGACCCAGTACTTC.

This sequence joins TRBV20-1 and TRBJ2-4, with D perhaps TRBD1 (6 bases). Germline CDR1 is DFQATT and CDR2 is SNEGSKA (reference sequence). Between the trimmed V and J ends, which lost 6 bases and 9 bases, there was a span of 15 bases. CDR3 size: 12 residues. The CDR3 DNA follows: TGCAGTGCCGTATTAGGGGGTGGCATTCAGTACTTC. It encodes CSAVLGGGIQYF.

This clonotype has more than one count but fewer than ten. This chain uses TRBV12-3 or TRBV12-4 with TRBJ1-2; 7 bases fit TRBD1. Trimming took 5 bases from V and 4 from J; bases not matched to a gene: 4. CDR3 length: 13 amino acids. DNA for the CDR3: TGTGCCAGCAGTGGGACAGCAACCTATGGCTACACCTTC. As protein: CASSGTATYGYTF.

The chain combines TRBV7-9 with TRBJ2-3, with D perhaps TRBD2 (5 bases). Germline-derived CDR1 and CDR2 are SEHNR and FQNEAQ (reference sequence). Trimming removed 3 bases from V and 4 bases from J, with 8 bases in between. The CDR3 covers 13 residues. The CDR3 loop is CASSFGESDTQYF. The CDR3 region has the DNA TGTGCCAGCAGCTTTGGGGAGTCAGATACGCAGTATTTT.

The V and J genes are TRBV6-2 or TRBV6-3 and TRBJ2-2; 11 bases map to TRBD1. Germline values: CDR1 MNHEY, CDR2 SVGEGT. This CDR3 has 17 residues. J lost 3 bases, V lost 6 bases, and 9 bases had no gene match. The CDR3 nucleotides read TGTGCCAGCAGCCGTGGACAGGGGGCTTGGTACACCGGGGAGCTGTTTTTT. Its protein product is CASSRGQGAWYTGELFF.

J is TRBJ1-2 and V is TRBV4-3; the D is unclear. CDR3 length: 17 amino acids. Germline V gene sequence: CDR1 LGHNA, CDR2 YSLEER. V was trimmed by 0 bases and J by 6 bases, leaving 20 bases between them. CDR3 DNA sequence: TGCGCCAGCAGCCAAGATCGGGGATTTTCCCAGCCCCATGGCTACACCTTC. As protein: CASSQDRGFSQPHGYTF.

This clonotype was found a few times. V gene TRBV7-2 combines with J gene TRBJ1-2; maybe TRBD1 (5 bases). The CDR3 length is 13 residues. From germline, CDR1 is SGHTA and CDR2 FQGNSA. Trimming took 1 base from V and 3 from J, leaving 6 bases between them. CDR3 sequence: CASSLEQDYGYTF. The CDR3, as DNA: TGTGCCAGCAGCTTAGAACAGGACTATGGCTACACCTTC.

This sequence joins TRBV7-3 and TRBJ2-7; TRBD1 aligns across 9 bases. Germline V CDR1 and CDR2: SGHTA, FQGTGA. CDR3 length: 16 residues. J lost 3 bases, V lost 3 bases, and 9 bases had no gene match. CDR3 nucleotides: TGTGCCAGCAGCTTGCAGGTCGGGACAGGGATCTACGAGCAGTACTTC. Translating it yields CASSLQVGTGIYEQYF.

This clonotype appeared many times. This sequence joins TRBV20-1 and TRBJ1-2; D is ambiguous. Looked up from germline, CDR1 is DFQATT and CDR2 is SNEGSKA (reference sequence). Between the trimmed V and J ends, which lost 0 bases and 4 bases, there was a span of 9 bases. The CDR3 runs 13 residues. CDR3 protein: CSARDGALYGYTF. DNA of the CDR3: TGCAGTGCTAGAGATGGAGCCCTCTATGGCTACACCTTC.